Below, one T cell receptor beta chain is given with its context. What this receptor recognizes is not known. The record has no base qualities; no much larger clone is one base away. This entry comes from a study of tumor and adjacent non-tumor tissue in lung cancer (dated by TCRdb to the late 2010s). Concerning the study at large: Patients with adenocarcinoma (approximately 12), squamous cell carcinoma (2) and small cell lung cancer (1) were included in the cohort. Among the roughly 15 patients, ages ranged from roughly 31 to 76 years, approximately ten were men and 5 were women, and disease was TNM stage I to III. Sequencing generated a total of roughly 130 million productive TCRbeta reads, averaging roughly 4.2 million reads per sample. The study compared bulk TCRbeta repertoires from lung tumor tissue and matched distant non-tumor lung tissue of some 15 lung cancer patients. Over 25 paired specimens, one tumor and one normal lung sample per patient, were profiled by TCRbeta CDR3 sequencing.

Overall study outcomes, separate from this receptor: In normal lung, the top 100 clones accounted for a significantly larger cumulative share of the repertoire than in tumor tissue. Significantly higher TCR diversity (inverse Simpson) was observed in tumor tissue than in normal lung tissue (around 450 vs 160, P = 0.0075, Mann-Whitney U test). With only roughly 15 patients in the cohort, the authors noted that larger samples and more detailed clinical data are needed. TCR diversity was significantly higher in younger patients, and higher tumor TCR diversity was associated with shorter overall and disease-free survival. The methods do not name the sequencing platform or mention unique molecular identifiers. Because peripheral blood was not sequenced, the blood TCRbeta repertoires of the lung cancer patients in the study went unexamined.

Based on the germline V gene (reference sequence), the CDR1 and CDR2 sequences are SGHAT and FQDESV. At the junction V is shortened by 4 bases and J by 15 bases; bases outside the gene matches: 12. The CDR3 measures 13 amino acids from cysteine to phenylalanine. The DNA shown is the 39-base CDR3, in frame from base 1. RNA was isolated from bulk, unsorted tissue, and RNA quality was assessed with a NanoDrop ND-1000 and an Agilent 2100. For the normal lung samples, distant non-tumor tissue was collected more than 3 cm away from the tumor edge. Donors were newly diagnosed lung cancer patients admitted for thoracic surgery in China between August and November 2014, without prior chemotherapy. Patients who had received previous radiotherapy or chemotherapy, or who had another concurrent cancer, were excluded from the study. Pieces of surgical tissue measuring roughly 1-2.2 cm3 were kept in RNAlater solution and stored at -80 degrees C until use.

Library creation used multiplex PCR. TCRdb records Illumina HiSeq 2500 as the sequencer. TCRbeta libraries were built by three rounds of nested PCR using primers (Table S4), following protocols modified from ARM-PCR. Before sequencing, PCR products in the 200-500 bp range were cut out of the gel and cleaned up using the QIAquick gel extraction kit. The published analysis was carried out like this. Trimmomatic was used to clean the reads, FLASH was used to merge the reads into complete CDR3 sequences, and MiTCR was used to assign the reads to V(D)J germline segments. Clonal diversity was calculated as the inverse Simpson's index using VDJtools. In-frame sequences lacking a premature stop codon were counted as productive reads. TCRdb reran the public reads through fastp at Q25 and MiXCR, keeping productive beta chains. Duplicate CDR3 protein sequences are folded into a single record with the most common DNA and genes. The V and J calls come from TCRdb's annotation, not from the publication. This sample is represented by about 110,000 distinct CDR3 sequences; 62% of them were singletons. Of the sample, around 20% falls within the top ten clones.

The specimen sequenced was distant non-tumor lung tissue. Here the chain combines TRBV11-1 and TRBJ2-1, and TRBD1 aligns with 7 junction nucleotides. This sequence originates from a man in his 60s with non-small cell lung cancer. In nucleotide form, the sequence is TGTGCCAGCAGCTCGGGGACAGCCCCTAAGTTGTTCTTC. This codes for CASSSGTAPKLFF.